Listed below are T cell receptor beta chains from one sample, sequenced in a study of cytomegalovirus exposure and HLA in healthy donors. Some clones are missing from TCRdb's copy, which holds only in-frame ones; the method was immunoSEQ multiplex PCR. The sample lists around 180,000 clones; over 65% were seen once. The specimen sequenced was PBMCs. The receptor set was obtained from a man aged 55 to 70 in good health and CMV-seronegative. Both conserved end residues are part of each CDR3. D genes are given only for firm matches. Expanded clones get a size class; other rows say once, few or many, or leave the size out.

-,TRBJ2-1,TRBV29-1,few,CSVEDRGVVSQFF,TGCAGCGTTGAAGACAGGGGGGTCGTGAGTCAGTTCTTC
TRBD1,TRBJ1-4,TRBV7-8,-,CASSLDMTGQYEKLFF,TGTGCCAGCAGCTTAGATATGACAGGGCAATATGAAAAACTGTTTTTT
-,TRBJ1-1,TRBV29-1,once,CSVGGGPGTEAFF,TGCAGCGTTGGGGGGGGCCCTGGCACTGAAGCTTTCTTT
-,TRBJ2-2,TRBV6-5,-,CASRPSSDTGELFF,TGTGCCAGCAGACCAAGTAGCGACACCGGGGAGCTGTTTTTT
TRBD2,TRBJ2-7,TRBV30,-,CAWTRTSGLSYEQYF,TGTGCCTGGACCAGGACTAGCGGGCTCTCCTACGAGCAGTACTTC
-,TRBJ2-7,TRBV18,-,CASSQLEGLYEQYF,TGTGCCAGCTCGCAATTGGAGGGCCTCTACGAGCAGTACTTC
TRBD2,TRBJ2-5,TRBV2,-,CASSGLAEETQYF,TGTGCCAGCAGTGGACTAGCCGAAGAGACCCAGTACTTC
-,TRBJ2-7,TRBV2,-,CASSETLGGEQYF,TGTGCCAGCAGTGAAACCCTTGGGGGCGAGCAGTACTTC
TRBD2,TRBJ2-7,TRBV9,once,CASSWGLDGDDEQYF,TGTGCCAGCAGCTGGGGACTAGACGGGGATGACGAGCAGTACTTC
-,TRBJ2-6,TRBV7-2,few,CASRTGGLWVGGANVLTF,TGTGCCAGCAGGACAGGAGGTCTCTGGGTAGGTGGGGCCAACGTCCTGACTTTC
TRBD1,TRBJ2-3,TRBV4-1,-,CASSPHDRGFTDTQYF,TGCGCCAGCAGCCCACACGACAGGGGTTTCACAGATACGCAGTATTTT
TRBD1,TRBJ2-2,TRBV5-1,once,CASSLRRDRGGTGELFF,TGCGCCAGCAGCTTACGAAGAGACAGGGGTGGCACCGGGGAGCTGTTTTTT
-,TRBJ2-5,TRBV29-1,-,CSALGSGETQYF,TGCAGCGCCCTAGGATCAGGGGAGACCCAGTACTTC
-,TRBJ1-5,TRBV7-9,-,CASSLGGSGNQPQHF,TGTGCCAGCAGCTTAGGGGGCAGTGGCAATCAGCCCCAGCATTTT
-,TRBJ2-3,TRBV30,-,CAWSVEGSDTQYF,TGTGCCTGGAGTGTAGAGGGTTCAGATACGCAGTATTTT
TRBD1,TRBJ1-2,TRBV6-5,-,CASSRGQGAVGYTF,TGTGCCAGCAGTCGCGGACAGGGGGCCGTGGGCTACACCTTC
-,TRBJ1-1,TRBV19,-,CASSIGRENTEAFF,TGTGCCAGTAGTATCGGCAGGGAGAACACTGAAGCTTTCTTT
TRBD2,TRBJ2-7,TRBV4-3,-,CASSQQLAVSYEQYF,TGCGCCAGCAGCCAACAACTAGCGGTTTCCTACGAGCAGTACTTC
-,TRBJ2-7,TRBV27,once,CASGRLRYEQYF,TGTGCCAGCGGAAGACTCCGATACGAGCAGTACTTC
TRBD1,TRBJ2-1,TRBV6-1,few,CASSHDRVGREQFF,TGTGCCAGCAGCCACGACAGGGTGGGACGGGAGCAGTTCTTC
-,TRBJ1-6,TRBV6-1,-,CASSEVWAHKGSSYNSPLHF,TGTGCCAGCAGTGAAGTTTGGGCCCATAAAGGGAGCTCCTATAATTCACCCCTCCACTTT
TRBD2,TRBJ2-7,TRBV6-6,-,CASRTPLADYEQYF,TGTGCCAGCAGAACCCCACTAGCGGACTACGAGCAGTACTTC
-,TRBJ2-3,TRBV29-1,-,CSVDLGLKGKDTQYF,TGCAGCGTTGACCTGGGACTGAAAGGGAAAGATACGCAGTATTTT
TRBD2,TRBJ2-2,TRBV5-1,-,CASSLGLAGNTGELFF,TGCGCCAGCAGCTTGGGTCTAGCGGGAAACACCGGGGAGCTGTTTTTT
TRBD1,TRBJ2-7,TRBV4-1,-,CASSRGGSFSYEQYF,TGCGCCAGCAGCCGAGGGGGCAGCTTCTCCTACGAGCAGTACTTC
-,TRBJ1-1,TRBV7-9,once,CASSIRSGADTEAFF,TGTGCCAGCAGCATTAGGTCAGGGGCGGACACTGAAGCTTTCTTT